This T cell receptor beta chain is drawn from a study of regulatory and conventional T cells in RAG deficiency. Repertoires were generated with immunoSEQ multiplex PCR, while TCRdb's copy carries only in-frame clones and drops some. This table has roughly 7,800 clones, approximately 93% appearing once. This CDR3 spans 13 amino acids. CDR1 and CDR2 from the germline V gene are SQVTM and ANQGSEA. The V segment lost 6 bases and the J segment 4 bases; nucleotides outside the gene matches: 3. Blood CD4+ CD25-high CD127-low regulatory T cells supplied the genomic DNA template. These data also formed part of another study, on regulatory T cells. That paper states: The primer mix had 52 TRBV and 13 TRBJ primers.

The J gene is TRBJ2-1, the V gene TRBV29-1; 10 bases align to TRBD1. The origin of this receptor is a human donor in good health. The source material was CD127- CD25+ CD4+ Tregs sorted from blood. CDR3 nucleotide sequence: TGCAGCGTGAGACAGGGGGCGTACAATGAGCAGTTCTTC. This translates into CSVRQGAYNEQFF.